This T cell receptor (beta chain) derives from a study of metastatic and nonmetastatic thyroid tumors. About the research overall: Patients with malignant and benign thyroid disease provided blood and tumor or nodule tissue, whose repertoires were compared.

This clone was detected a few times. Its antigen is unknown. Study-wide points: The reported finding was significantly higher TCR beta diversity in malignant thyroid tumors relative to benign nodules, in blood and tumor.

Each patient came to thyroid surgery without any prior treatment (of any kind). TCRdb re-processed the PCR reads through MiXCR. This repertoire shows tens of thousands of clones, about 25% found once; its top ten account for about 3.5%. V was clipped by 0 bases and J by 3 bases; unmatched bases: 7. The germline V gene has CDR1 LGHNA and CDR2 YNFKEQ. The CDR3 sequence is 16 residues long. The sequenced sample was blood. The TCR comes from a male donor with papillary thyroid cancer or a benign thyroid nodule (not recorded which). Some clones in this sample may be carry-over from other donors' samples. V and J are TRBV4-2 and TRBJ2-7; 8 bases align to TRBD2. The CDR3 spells CASSQDVQRENYEQYF. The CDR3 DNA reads TGTGCCAGCAGCCAAGATGTCCAGCGGGAGAACTACGAGCAGTACTTC.